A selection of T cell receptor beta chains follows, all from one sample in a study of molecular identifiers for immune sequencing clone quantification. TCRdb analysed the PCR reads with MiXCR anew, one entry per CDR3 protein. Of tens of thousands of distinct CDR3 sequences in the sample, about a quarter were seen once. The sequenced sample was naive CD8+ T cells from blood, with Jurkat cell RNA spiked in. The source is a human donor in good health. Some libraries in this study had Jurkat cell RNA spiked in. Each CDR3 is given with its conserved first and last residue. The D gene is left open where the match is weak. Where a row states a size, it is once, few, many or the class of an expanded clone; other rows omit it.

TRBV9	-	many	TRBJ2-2	CASSGRGFPNTGELFF	TGTGCCAGCAGCGGACGGGGTTTCCCGAACACCGGGGAGCTGTTTTTT
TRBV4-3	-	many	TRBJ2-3	CASSQVLYSLSPADTQYF	TGCGCCAGCAGCCAAGTTCTCTACAGTCTCTCCCCCGCAGATACGCAGTATTTT
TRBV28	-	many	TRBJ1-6	CASSLLVPAGDNSPLHF	TGTGCCAGCAGTTTATTAGTCCCGGCAGGAGATAATTCACCCCTCCACTTT
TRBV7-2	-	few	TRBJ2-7	CASSPDEGEPYGQYF	TGTGCCAGCAGTCCCGACGAGGGGGAGCCCTACGGGCAGTACTTC
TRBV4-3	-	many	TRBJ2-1	CASSQDSVPSYNEQFF	TGCGCCAGCAGCCAAGATTCGGTCCCATCCTACAATGAGCAGTTCTTC
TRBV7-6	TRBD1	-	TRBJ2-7	CASSLVALTGVLSEQYF	TGTGCCAGCAGCTTGGTGGCTTTAACAGGGGTTCTTTCCGAGCAGTACTTC
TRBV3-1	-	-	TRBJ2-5	CANSQAGQRYRFIEPQYF	TGTGCCAACAGCCAAGCCGGACAGAGATACCGCTTTATCGAGCCCCAGTACTTC
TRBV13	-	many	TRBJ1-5	CASSFRANQPQHF	TGTGCCAGCAGCTTCAGGGCAAATCAGCCCCAGCATTTT
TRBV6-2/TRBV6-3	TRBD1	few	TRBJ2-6	CASSPTPKTGVTPYSGANVLTF	TGTGCCAGCAGTCCGACCCCGAAGACAGGGGTCACCCCTTACTCTGGGGCCAACGTCCTGACTTTC
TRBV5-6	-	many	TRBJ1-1	CASSLALGGPEAFF	TGTGCCAGCAGCTTGGCGTTAGGCGGACCTGAAGCTTTCTTT